The next 10 T cell receptor beta chains were all read from a single sample in a study of blood T cells in healthy people across ages. Sample-barcoded 5' priming and a J-beta primer mix drove a second PCR of about 6 to 11 cycles. TCRdb re-analysed the 5' RACE reads in MiXCR, keeping a single row per CDR3 protein. Of 1.5 million to 2 million distinct CDR3 sequences listed, roughly 49% are singletons. Sample: blood. The source of these receptors is a woman aged 40 to 55 in good health.

The V call is TRBV6-1, the J call TRBJ2-3, with 7 bases that match TRBD2. The V gene's germline CDR1 is MNHNS and CDR2 SASEGT. The length of the CDR3 is 16 residues. Trimming cost V 2 bases and J 0 bases; bases outside gene matches: 5. The CDR3 protein is CASSELGSGSTDTQYF. The CDR3 DNA is TGTGCCAGCAGTGAACTCGGTAGCGGGAGCACAGATACGCAGTATTTT.

This chain uses TRBV20-1 with TRBJ2-7, with 14 bases matching TRBD2. The last part of the DNA fits TRBJ2-5 better; the J call may be wrong. The CDR3 is 14 residues long. Looked up from germline, CDR1 is DFQATT and CDR2 is SNEGSKA (reference sequence). The CDR3 nucleotides read TGCAGTGCTCCTGGGACTAGCGGGGGCGAGACCCAGTACTTC. It is translated as CSAPGTSGGETQYF.

V is TRBV3-1 and J is TRBJ2-5; unclear D gene. The DNA end is a closer match to TRBJ2-7, so the J assignment may be wrong. The CDR3 has 15 residues. Germline V gene data show CDR1 as LGHDT and CDR2 as YNNKEL (reference sequence). The CDR3 loop reads CASSQGWSPNYEQYF. For the CDR3, the DNA is TGTGCCAGCAGCCAGGGATGGTCCCCTAATTACGAGCAGTACTTC.

This clonotype was seen more than once but under ten times. The CDR3, as DNA: TGTGCCAGCAGTGAGCAGCGGTGGGATACGCAGTATTTT. Translation gives CASSEQRWDTQYF. The chain employs TRBV6-1 and TRBJ2-3; D may be TRBD2 (5 bases). CDR3 length: 13 residues. Germline assignment: CDR1 MNHNS and CDR2 SASEGT. V was clipped by 3 bases and J by 6 bases, with 10 bases between them.

This chain connects TRBV6-5 to TRBJ1-2; D gene unclear. The CDR3 is 13 amino acids. Germline CDR1 MNHEY, CDR2 SVGAGI. The V end lost 7 bases, the J end lost 7 bases, and 16 bases lay between the germline ends. Written as DNA, the CDR3 is TGTGCCAGCATCGGACGCTCCTCGGGTGGCTACACCTTC. This sequence encodes CASIGRSSGGYTF.

In this sample, this clonotype turned up a few times. This chain uses TRBV7-9 with TRBJ2-5; D not resolved. The end of the DNA aligns better with TRBJ2-7, so the J call may be wrong. The CDR3 totals 12 residues. CDR1 is SEHNR and CDR2 is FQNEAQ in the germline V gene (reference sequence). CDR3 sequence: CASRKGPYEQYF. The CDR3 DNA follows: TGTGCCAGCAGGAAAGGACCTTACGAGCAGTACTTC.

V gene TRBV20-1 combines with J gene TRBJ2-1; D gene unclear. The germline CDR1 and CDR2 sequences are DFQATT and SNEGSKA (reference sequence). The germline V and J ends were trimmed by 0 bases and 5 bases, with 5 bases remaining between them. This CDR3 is 12 amino acids long. CDR3 sequence reads: CSARDRDNEQFF. The CDR3 DNA sequence: TGCAGTGCTAGAGATAGGGACAATGAGCAGTTCTTC.

This clonotype has only a few counts. The junction does not match germline at one end; this may be a read error. The chain carries TRBV5-1 and TRBJ2-3; possible D gene TRBD1, 8 bases. This CDR3 contains 14 residues. Germline V CDR1 and CDR2: SGHRS, YFSETQ. The CDR3 region is CASSGTGTTDTQYF. The CDR3 bases are TGTGCCAGCAGCGGGACAGGTACCACAGATACGCAGTATTTT.

This clonotype was found a few times. The gene calls are TRBV29-1 and TRBJ2-3; D is uncertain. Germline V lookup: CDR1 SQVTM, CDR2 ANQGSEA. Trimming removed 5 bases from V and 1 base from J, with 7 bases in between. The CDR3 consists of 12 residues. The CDR3 is CSVYSGTDTQYF. The CDR3 DNA sequence: TGCAGCGTTTACTCTGGCACAGATACGCAGTATTTT.

This clonotype was seen only once. The V and J genes are TRBV27 and TRBJ1-1; TRBD1 matches 7 bases. Trimming took 3 bases from V and 3 from J; bases not matched to a gene: 10. CDR1 is MNHEY, CDR2 SMNVEV, per germline (reference sequence). The CDR3 is made up of 16 amino acids. CDR3 in amino acids: CASSLTYRDRDTEAFF. The CDR3 DNA reads TGTGCCAGCAGTTTGACTTACCGGGACAGAGACACTGAAGCTTTCTTT.